Listed here are 27 T cell receptor beta chains from one sample, sequenced in a study of T-cell reconstitution after alpha-beta-depleted transplantation in children. Unique molecular identifiers were used to barcode this TCRbeta library. TCRdb re-called the PCR reads through MiXCR, storing one row per CDR3 protein. The sample lists some 70,000 distinct CDR3 sequences, roughly 5% occurring once. The sequences come from PBMCs, mostly from graft donor cells, collected 180 days after TCRalphabeta/CD19-depleted stem cell transplant. These receptors all stem from a boy less than two years old who had a stem cell transplant for acute myeloid leukemia, so the T cells may come from the graft donor.

This clonotype was seen repeatedly, ten times or more. The chain joins TRBV5-1 to TRBJ2-5; no clear D gene. Germline lookup yields CDR1 SGHRS and CDR2 YFSETQ. The V end was cut by 1 base, the J end by 4 bases, with 8 bases between. CDR3 size: 13 residues. The CDR3 coding sequence is TGCGCCAGCAGCTTGACCAGCAGAGAGACCCAGTACTTC. Encoded protein: CASSLTSRETQYF.

In this sample, this clonotype turned up a few times. This could be a read error, since a much larger clone is one nucleotide away. V is TRBV2 and J is TRBJ2-1; TRBD2 is a possible D gene (6 bases). Germline CDR1 is SNHLY and CDR2 is FYNNEI. This CDR3 has 19 amino acids. The CDR3 reads CAISYPLGLAGLAYNEQFF. The CDR3 nucleotides are TGTGCCATCAGTTACCCGCTGGGCTTGGCGGGGCTCGCCTACAATGAGCAGTTCTTC.

Details on this clonotype: It may be a read error: a sequence one base away is much more abundant. The V call is TRBV20-1, the J call TRBJ1-5; D gene unclear. V was trimmed by 4 bases and J by 6 bases, leaving 7 bases between them. The germline V gene has CDR1 DFQATT and CDR2 SNEGSKA (reference sequence). The CDR3 length is 11 residues. CDR3: CSATVGQPQHF. The CDR3 coding sequence is TGCAGTGCTACCGTAGGTCAGCCCCAGCATTTT.

In its sample, this clonotype was seen many times. V is TRBV20-1 and J is TRBJ2-3; 8 bases line up with TRBD2. CDR1 and CDR2 from the germline V gene are DFQATT and SNEGSKA (reference sequence). The CDR3 has 13 residues. V lost 3 bases, J lost 6 bases, and 5 bases stayed unmatched. CDR3 sequence (DNA): TGCAGTGCTAGCGGGGGGGCCCGTGATACGCAGTATTTT. Translated: CSASGGARDTQYF.

Ten or more counts support this clonotype. The chain combines TRBV6-5 with TRBJ2-3; D is undetermined. V lost 6 bases and J 5 bases, leaving 15 bases between the germline ends. The CDR3 consists of 14 residues. Looked up from germline, CDR1 is MNHEY and CDR2 is SVGAGI. The CDR3 nucleotides are TGTGCCAGCAGCCACGGTCCTCGTGGAGATACGCAGTATTTT. This codes for CASSHGPRGDTQYF.

This clonotype was recorded many times. The chain combines TRBV20-1 with TRBJ2-5; no definite D call. Germline CDR1 and CDR2: DFQATT and SNEGSKA (reference sequence). The length of the CDR3 is 11 residues. Trimming cost V 5 bases and J 5 bases, with 9 bases left between them. The CDR3 loop is CSARRRETQYF. CDR3 sequence (DNA): TGCAGTGCTCGGCGTCGCGAGACCCAGTACTTC.

This clonotype was seen many times. This chain joins TRBV7-9 and TRBJ2-2; 8 bases align to TRBD1. In germline, CDR1 is SEHNR, CDR2 FQNEAQ (reference sequence). The CDR3 contains 15 residues. The V gene end was trimmed by 4 bases and the J gene end by 6 bases; junction bases not matched to a gene: 7. Here the CDR3 reads CASSSRTGMAGELFF. The CDR3 DNA is TGTGCCAGCAGCTCTCGGACAGGGATGGCCGGGGAGCTGTTTTTT.

This clonotype was counted many times. The chain has TRBV7-2 and TRBJ2-1; D tentatively fits TRBD1 or TRBD2 (5 bases each). Germline V lookup: CDR1 SGHTA, CDR2 FQGNSA. The CDR3 contains 18 residues. V was cut by 2 bases and J by 4 bases, with 21 bases left in between. This CDR3 reads CASSLRGARFSGYNEQFF. CDR3 bases: TGTGCCAGCAGCTTAAGAGGGGCCCGATTCTCGGGGTACAATGAGCAGTTCTTC.

This clonotype has ten or more counts. This sequence joins TRBV12-3 or TRBV12-4 and TRBJ2-1, with unresolved D. This CDR3 spans 11 amino acids. The V and J ends lost 6 bases and 9 bases respectively, with 9 bases between them. The CDR3 DNA is TGTGCCAGCAGCTTGCTGGCTGAGCAGTTCTTC. Its translation is CASSLLAEQFF.

This clonotype was counted ten times or more. The CDR3 is CASSLASGETQYF. The CDR3 DNA is TGTGCCAGCAGTTTGGCCTCTGGGGAGACCCAGTACTTC. The chain is built from TRBV12-3 or TRBV12-4 and TRBJ2-5; D remains ambiguous. The CDR3 extends over 13 amino acids. Trimming pared 3 bases from V and 5 bases from J, leaving 10 bases between.

This clonotype came up a few times. This chain uses TRBV11-2 with TRBJ2-5; possible D gene TRBD2, 5 bases. V was clipped by 3 bases and J by 2 bases, with 16 bases between them. Germline lookup yields CDR1 SGHAT and CDR2 FQNNGV. The CDR3 is 16 residues long. The chain's CDR3 is CASSFGLPGSQETQYF. CDR3 sequence (DNA): TGTGCCAGCAGCTTTGGATTACCGGGGAGTCAAGAGACCCAGTACTTC.

The chain combines TRBV19 with TRBJ2-1; 10 bases line up with TRBD1. The CDR3 contains 14 residues. Germline V gene sequence: CDR1 LNHDA, CDR2 SQIVND (reference sequence). V shed 10 bases, J shed 6 bases, and the junction held 9 bases outside the gene matches. The CDR3 coding sequence is TGTGCCACCAGCCGGGACAGGGGTAGCAATGAGCAGTTCTTC. Translating it yields CATSRDRGSNEQFF.

This clonotype has at least ten counts. This rearrangement joins TRBV7-2 to TRBJ2-2; the D gene is possibly TRBD1 (6 bases). The CDR3 covers 15 residues. V lost 8 bases to trimming and J lost 4 bases, with 17 bases between them. From germline, CDR1 is SGHTA and CDR2 FQGNSA. For the CDR3, the DNA is TGTGCCAGCTTGGACCAGGGGTTACTCACCGGGGAGCTGTTTTTT. Its translation is CASLDQGLLTGELFF.

This clonotype was seen many times. The chain is built from TRBV3-1 and TRBJ2-2, with 7 nucleotides matching TRBD2. The CDR3 extends over 15 amino acids. Trimming took 0 bases from V and 5 from J; bases not matched to a gene: 3. CDR1 LGHDT and CDR2 YNNKEL come from the germline V gene (reference sequence). The CDR3 loop is CASSQEAAGTGELFF. CDR3 in DNA: TGTGCCAGCAGCCAAGAAGCAGCGGGGACCGGGGAGCTGTTTTTT.

In its sample, this clonotype was seen many times. The chain carries TRBV12-3 or TRBV12-4 and TRBJ2-2, with D uncertain. V lost 5 bases, J lost 6 bases, and 10 bases lay in between. CDR3 length: 13 amino acids. CDR3 DNA: TGTGCCAGCAGTCCCAGGTTTTCCGGGGAGCTGTTTTTT. The encoded protein is CASSPRFSGELFF.

The V and J genes are TRBV5-2 and TRBJ1-2. TRBV5-2 is annotated as a pseudogene. The CDR3 runs to 12 residues. The DNA for the CDR3 is TGTGCCATGGGCCCCAGGCTCCACGGCTACACCTTC. Translated, it gives CAMGPRLHGYTF.

This clonotype has ten or more counts. This chain links TRBV7-2 with TRBJ1-1; 7 nucleotides match TRBD1. From germline, CDR1 is SGHTA and CDR2 FQGNSA. The CDR3 runs 16 residues. The trim removed 5 bases at V and 2 bases at J, leaving 11 bases unmatched. CDR3 bases: TGTGCCAGCAGCCAAAGGCGCAGGGGGGGAAACACTGAAGCTTTCTTT. Its translation is CASSQRRRGGNTEAFF. Full variable domain (rest looked up from reference TRBV7-2 and TRBJ1-1): GAGVSQSPSNKVTEKGKDVELRCDPISGHTALYWYRQSLGQGLEFLIYFQGNSAPDKSGLPSDRFSAERTGGSVSTLTIQRTQQEDSAVYLCASSQRRRGGNTEAFFGQGTRLTVV.

This clonotype was seen repeatedly, ten times or more. V and J are TRBV20-1 and TRBJ2-2; 12 bases match TRBD2. The CDR3 has 19 residues. J gave up 0 bases and V 1 base, and 9 bases lay outside the gene matches. CDR1 is DFQATT, CDR2 SNEGSKA, per germline (reference sequence). The CDR3 region has the DNA TGCAGTGCTAGAGGGGGACTAGCGGGTGACCACGCGAACACCGGGGAGCTGTTTTTT. It encodes CSARGGLAGDHANTGELFF.

This clonotype was found many times. CDR3 coding DNA: TGTGCCAGCAGGCCCCCAGGGTCCGGATATAACTATGGCTACACCTTC. Amino acid sequence: CASRPPGSGYNYGYTF. This rearrangement joins TRBV12-3 or TRBV12-4 to TRBJ1-2; D perhaps matches TRBD1 (5 bases). The V end lost 6 bases, the J end lost 1 base, and 18 bases lay between the germline ends. The CDR3 is 16 amino acids.

This clonotype was counted at least ten times. The chain joins TRBV20-1 to TRBJ1-6, with D maybe TRBD1 (6 bases). V was trimmed by 5 bases and J by 7 bases, leaving 12 bases between them. Germline values: CDR1 DFQATT, CDR2 SNEGSKA (reference sequence). This CDR3 is built from 13 residues. The CDR3 sequence: CSALQGWNSPLHF. CDR3 nucleotides: TGCAGTGCTCTACAGGGATGGAATTCACCCCTCCACTTT.

This clonotype was recorded many times. This chain connects TRBV12-3 or TRBV12-4 to TRBJ1-1; D unresolved. The CDR3 runs to 14 residues. Trimming took 3 bases from V and 3 from J, leaving 11 bases between them. CDR3 sequence (DNA): TGTGCCAGCAGTTTTAGGAAACTAGACACTGAAGCTTTCTTT. Encoded protein: CASSFRKLDTEAFF.

By its share, this clonotype is medium-sized (0.01 to 0.1%). V is TRBV7-8 and J is TRBJ2-1; TRBD2 matches 9 bases. The CDR3 totals 17 residues. J lost 4 bases, V lost 1 base, and 8 bases had no gene match. Germline V gene sequence: CDR1 SGHVS, CDR2 FQNEAQ. The CDR3 region has the DNA TGTGCCAGCAGCTTAGTGTCGGCGGGGGGGAGTTACAATGAGCAGTTCTTC. This codes for CASSLVSAGGSYNEQFF. Full variable domain (rest looked up from reference TRBV7-8 and TRBJ2-1): GAGVSQSPRYKVAKRGQDVALRCDPISGHVSLFWYQQALGQGPEFLTYFQNEAQLDKSGLPSDRFFAERPEGSVSTLKIQRTQQEDSAVYLCASSLVSAGGSYNEQFFGPGTRLTVL.

In this sample, this clonotype turned up many times. The V gene is TRBV5-1, the J gene TRBJ1-1, with 7 bases that match TRBD1. The ends lost 3 bases at V and 1 base at J; junction bases unmatched: 6. This CDR3 is 15 amino acids long. Germline CDR1 SGHRS, CDR2 YFSETQ. CDR3 amino acids: CASSSTGTANTEAFF. The CDR3 bases are TGCGCCAGCAGCTCCACTGGGACAGCGAACACTGAAGCTTTCTTT.

Many counts were recorded for this clonotype. The V call is TRBV7-2, the J call TRBJ1-5; 8 bases match TRBD1. Germline CDR1 is SGHTA and CDR2 is FQGNSA. The ends lost 4 bases at V and 5 bases at J; junction bases unmatched: 4. CDR3 length: 14 amino acids. The CDR3: CASSSQTGDQPQHF. As DNA, the CDR3 is TGTGCCAGCAGCTCTCAGACAGGGGATCAGCCCCAGCATTTT.

This clonotype was observed many times. The chain uses TRBV28 and TRBJ1-4; possible D gene TRBD1, 6 bases. Trimming left V 5 bases short and J 0 bases short, with 13 bases between. Germline CDR1 MDHEN, CDR2 SYDVKM. CDR3 length: 16 amino acids. Written as DNA, the CDR3 is TGTGCCAGCAGTCCGACAGGACCTGCAACTAATGAAAAACTGTTTTTT. Its protein is CASSPTGPATNEKLFF.

This clonotype was seen repeatedly, ten times or more. J is TRBJ1-4 and V is TRBV2; 9 bases map to TRBD1. Unmatched junction bases numbered 11, after V lost 5 bases and J lost 7 bases. This CDR3 has 16 residues. Looked up from germline, CDR1 is SNHLY and CDR2 is FYNNEI. CDR3 sequence: CASSPMPGQGREKLFF. Here the CDR3 DNA reads TGTGCCAGCAGTCCCATGCCGGGACAGGGTCGTGAAAAACTGTTTTTT.

This clonotype was counted ten times or more. This chain connects TRBV5-1 to TRBJ2-1; 13 bases fit TRBD2. The CDR3 contains 16 residues. From germline, CDR1 is SGHRS and CDR2 YFSETQ. V shed 4 bases, J shed 2 bases, and the junction held 3 bases outside the gene matches. The CDR3 DNA reads as TGCGCCAGCAGCAGGACTAGCGGGGGACCCTACAATGAGCAGTTCTTC. It yields the protein CASSRTSGGPYNEQFF. Based on the CDR3 plus reference TRBV5-1 and TRBJ2-1, the full variable domain is KAGVTQTPRYLIKTRGQQVTLSCSPISGHRSVSWYQQTPGQGLQFLFEYFSETQRNKGNFPGRFSGRQFSNSRSEMNVSTLELGDSALYLCASSRTSGGPYNEQFFGPGTRLTVL.